This TCR beta chain was identified during a study of blood T cells in healthy people across ages. Study at large: Capturing about one barcoded beta molecule per two T cells was achieved by template switching.

Alongside a J-beta primer mix, a sample-barcoded 5' primer served in a second PCR lasting about 7 to 12 cycles. TCRdb fed the 5' RACE reads into MiXCR, producing one record per CDR3 protein. Among fewer than 900,000 distinct CDR3 sequences listed, approximately 39% were seen once. The germline CDR1 and CDR2 sequences are SGHTA and FQGNSA. V was trimmed by 3 bases and J by 8 bases, leaving 11 bases between them. There are 13 residues in the CDR3. Specimen: blood. The genes are TRBV7-2 and TRBJ2-1, with TRBD2 as a possible D gene (6 bases). The source is a woman aged 60 to 75 in good health. The CDR3 here is CASSLRGVYEQFF. The CDR3 DNA follows: TGTGCCAGCAGCTTGCGGGGCGTTTATGAGCAGTTCTTC. Full variable domain (rest looked up from reference TRBV7-2 and TRBJ2-1): GAGVSQSPSNKVTEKGKDVELRCDPISGHTALYWYRQSLGQGLEFLIYFQGNSAPDKSGLPSDRFSAERTGGSVSTLTIQRTQQEDSAVYLCASSLRGVYEQFFGPGTRLTVL.